This note documents a single TCR beta chain sequence. Assay: immunoSEQ multiplex PCR; the TCRdb copy retains only in-frame clones and omits some. This sample has 85,000 to 100,000 clones; approximately 91% occur once, and the top ten carry around 2%. This record belongs to a study of T cells in tuberculosis. After thawing and overnight rest, PBMC were stained with GMM-loaded CD1B tetramer, viability dye and anti-CD3 for sorting. C32 glucose monomycolate from Rhodococcus equi was loaded onto the CD1B tetramers. CD14-expressing monocytes were removed from PBMC before cryopreservation and sorting. From each donor, some 100,000 tetramer-negative cells were sorted. This CDR3 region has 16 residues. With V trimmed by 2 bases and J by 2 bases, 6 bases remained unmatched. CDR1 and CDR2 (germline): MRHNA, SNTAGT. Notes on the study in general: T cells binding CD1B-GMM tetramer weakly possibly escaped the sort.

The clonotype comes from an adult woman with latent tuberculosis. The chain links TRBV6-4 to TRBJ2-3, with 8 bases lining up with TRBD2. Sequencing was performed on CD1b-GMM tetramer-negative cells sorted from PBMCs. CDR3 sequence (DNA): TGTGCCAGCAGTGACCGGGGGGGCGCCAACACAGATACGCAGTATTTT. This translates into CASSDRGGANTDTQYF.